Listed below are T cell receptor beta chains from one sample, sequenced in a study of cytomegalovirus exposure and HLA in healthy donors. Produced via immunoSEQ multiplex PCR; TCRdb's table is partial and in-frame only. The repertoire consists of approximately 190,000 clones, with approximately 80% occurring once and the leading ten covering 11% to 15%. The sequencing input was PBMCs. These TCRs come from a woman in her thirties in good health and CMV-seropositive. Each CDR3 is given with its conserved first and last residue. D genes are given only for firm matches. Expanded clones get a size class; other rows say once, few or many, or leave the size out.

d_call j_call v_call clone_size cdr3_nt cdr3_aa
TRBD1 TRBJ1-4 TRBV5-1 once TGCGCCAGCAGCTTACAGGGGGCTGGAACTAATGAAAAACTGTTTTTT CASSLQGAGTNEKLFF
NA TRBJ1-2 TRBV28 NA TGTGCCAGCAGTATCAGGGGACCTTTCTATGGCTACACCTTC CASSIRGPFYGYTF
NA TRBJ1-2 TRBV6-5 NA TGTGCCAGCAGTTACGACCCAGGGGTTCGGGGCTACACCTTC CASSYDPGVRGYTF
TRBD2 TRBJ2-7 TRBV5-6 NA TGTGCCAGCAGCAAGCTAGCGGGAGGACCGTACGAGCAGTACTTC CASSKLAGGPYEQYF
NA TRBJ1-1 TRBV5-1 NA TGCGCCAGCAGCTTGGCTTGGGGCAGGGCCGGCACTGAAGCTTTCTTT CASSLAWGRAGTEAFF
NA TRBJ2-1 TRBV28 NA TGTGCCAGCAGTTCACCCCTACATGAGCAGTTCTTC CASSSPLHEQFF
TRBD2 TRBJ2-3 TRBV11-2 NA TGTGCCAGCAGCTTTGGGACTAGGAGAGATACGCAGTATTTT CASSFGTRRDTQYF
TRBD1 TRBJ1-1 TRBV12-5 NA TGTGCTAGTGCCACGGGACAGTTGAACACTGAAGCTTTCTTT CASATGQLNTEAFF
TRBD1 TRBJ2-2 TRBV30 few TGTGCCTGGGAGTCAGGGGGACCGGATCGTACCTTCACCGGGGAGCTGTTTTTT CAWESGGPDRTFTGELFF
NA TRBJ2-1 TRBV7-7 NA TGTGCTAGCAGCTTAGCTCTTCGTGACAATGAGCAGTTCTTC CASSLALRDNEQFF
NA TRBJ1-1 TRBV11-3 NA TGTGCCAGCAGCGATAGCATGAACACTGAAGCTTTCTTT CASSDSMNTEAFF
NA TRBJ1-1 TRBV11-3 NA TGTGCCAGCAGCTTAGAAGGTGGGAGCACTGAAGCTTTCTTT CASSLEGGSTEAFF
NA TRBJ1-4 TRBV19 NA TGTGCCAGTAGTATAGATGGAGAGAATGAAAAACTGTTTTTT CASSIDGENEKLFF
TRBD2 TRBJ2-7 TRBV27 NA TGTGCCAGCAGTATGATAGCGGGATCCTACGAGCAGTACTTC CASSMIAGSYEQYF
NA TRBJ1-5 TRBV4-2 few TGTGCCAGCAGCCAAGGCAGCGGGGTCCAGCCCCAGCATTTT CASSQGSGVQPQHF
TRBD2 TRBJ2-7 TRBV7-8 NA TGTGCCAGCAGCTCTGGGACTAGCGGGGTTAGTACACTCTACGAGCAGTACTTC CASSSGTSGVSTLYEQYF
NA TRBJ2-3 TRBV4-1 NA TGCGCCAGCAGCCAAGATAGATATACAGATACGCAGTATTTT CASSQDRYTDTQYF
NA TRBJ1-5 TRBV11-2 NA TGTGCCAGCAGCCTAGGTGTCTATCAGCCCCAGCATTTT CASSLGVYQPQHF
NA TRBJ2-2 TRBV18 NA TGTGCCAGCTCACAAGGCCCGACTGCCGCCGGGGAGCTGTTTTTT CASSQGPTAAGELFF
NA TRBJ2-1 TRBV28 NA TGTGCCAGCAGTTTACCAGGGGGGCATGAGCAGTTCTTC CASSLPGGHEQFF
TRBD1 TRBJ2-7 TRBV4-1 NA TGCGCCAGCAGCCCCGGGACAGGGGGCTCGTACGAGCAGTACTTC CASSPGTGGSYEQYF
TRBD1 TRBJ2-7 TRBV28 NA TGTGCCAGCAGTTTAAATACAGGGGAACAATCCTACGAGCAGTACTTC CASSLNTGEQSYEQYF
NA TRBJ2-1 TRBV6-1 NA TGTGCCAGCAGTTCAACAACCACCTCCTACAATGAGCAGTTCTTC CASSSTTTSYNEQFF
NA TRBJ2-7 TRBV5-1 NA TGCGCCAGCAGTTTGGGGGGAGTATCCTACGAGCAGTACTTC CASSLGGVSYEQYF
TRBD1 TRBJ2-5 TRBV4-3 NA TGCGCCAGCAGCCAAGGGACAGGGCAGTTGGGAAAGACCCAGTACTTC CASSQGTGQLGKTQYF
NA TRBJ1-1 TRBV5-1 few TGCGCCAGCAGCTTGGAAGGGGTAGGGAACACTGAAGCTTTCTTT CASSLEGVGNTEAFF
NA TRBJ2-2 TRBV7-3 NA TGTGCCAGCAGCTCCCCCACAACCGGGGAGCTGTTTTTT CASSSPTTGELFF
NA TRBJ1-5 TRBV4-1 NA TGCGCCAGCAGCCTGTCCACAGAAACTTATATCAATCAGCCCCAGCATTTT CASSLSTETYINQPQHF
TRBD2 TRBJ2-5 TRBV5-1 few TGCGCCAGCAGCTCTCTTGAGCGGGGGGGCGTGTATGAGACCCAGTACTTC CASSSLERGGVYETQYF